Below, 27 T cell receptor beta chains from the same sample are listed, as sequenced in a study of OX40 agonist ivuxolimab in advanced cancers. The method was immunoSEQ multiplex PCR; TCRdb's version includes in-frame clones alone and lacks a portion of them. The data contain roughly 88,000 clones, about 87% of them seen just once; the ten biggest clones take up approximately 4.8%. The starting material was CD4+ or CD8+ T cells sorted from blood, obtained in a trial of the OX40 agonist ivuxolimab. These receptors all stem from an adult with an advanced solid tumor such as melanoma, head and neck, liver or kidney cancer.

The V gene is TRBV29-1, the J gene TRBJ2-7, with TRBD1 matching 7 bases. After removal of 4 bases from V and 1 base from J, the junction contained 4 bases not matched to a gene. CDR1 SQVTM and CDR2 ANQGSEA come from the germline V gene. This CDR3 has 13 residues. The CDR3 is CSVGQGVSYEQYF. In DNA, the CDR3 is TGCAGCGTTGGGCAGGGGGTATCCTACGAGCAGTACTTC.

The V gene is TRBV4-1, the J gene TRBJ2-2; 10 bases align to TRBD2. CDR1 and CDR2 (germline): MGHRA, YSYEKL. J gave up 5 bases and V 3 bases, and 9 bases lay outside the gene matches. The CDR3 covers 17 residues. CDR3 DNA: TGCGCCAGCAGCCACCTCGGGAGCGGGAGGGCGACCGGGGAGCTGTTTTTT. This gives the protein CASSHLGSGRATGELFF.

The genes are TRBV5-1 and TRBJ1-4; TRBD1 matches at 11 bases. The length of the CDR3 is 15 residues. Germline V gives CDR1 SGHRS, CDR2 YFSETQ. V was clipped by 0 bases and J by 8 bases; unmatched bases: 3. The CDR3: CASSLDGTGGEKLFF. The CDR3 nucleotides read TGCGCCAGCAGCTTGGACGGGACAGGGGGAGAAAAACTGTTTTTT.

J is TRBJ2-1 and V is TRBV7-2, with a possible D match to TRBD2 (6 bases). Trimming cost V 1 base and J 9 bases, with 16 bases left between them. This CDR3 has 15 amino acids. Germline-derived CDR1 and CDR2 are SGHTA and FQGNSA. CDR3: CASSLELGGRSEQFF. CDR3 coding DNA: TGTGCCAGCAGCTTAGAATTGGGAGGTAGGAGTGAGCAGTTCTTC.

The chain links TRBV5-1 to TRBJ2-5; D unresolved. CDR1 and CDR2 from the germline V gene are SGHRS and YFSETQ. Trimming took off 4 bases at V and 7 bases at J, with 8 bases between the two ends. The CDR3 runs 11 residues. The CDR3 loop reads CASSDLGTQYF. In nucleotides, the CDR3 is TGCGCCAGCAGCGACTTGGGGACCCAGTACTTC.

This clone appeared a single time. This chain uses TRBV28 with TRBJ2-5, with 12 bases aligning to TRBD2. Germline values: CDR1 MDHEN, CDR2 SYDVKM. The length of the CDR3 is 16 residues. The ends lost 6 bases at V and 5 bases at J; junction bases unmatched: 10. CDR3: CASSRTSGAGGETQYF. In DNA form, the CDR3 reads TGTGCCAGCAGCCGGACTAGCGGGGCAGGGGGGGAGACCCAGTACTTC.

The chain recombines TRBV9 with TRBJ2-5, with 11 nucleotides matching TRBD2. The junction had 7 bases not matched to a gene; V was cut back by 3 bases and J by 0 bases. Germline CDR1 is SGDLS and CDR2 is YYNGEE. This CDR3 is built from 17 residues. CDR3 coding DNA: TGTGCCAGCAGCGCCCAGACTAGCGGGACGTACCAAGAGACCCAGTACTTC. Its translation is CASSAQTSGTYQETQYF.

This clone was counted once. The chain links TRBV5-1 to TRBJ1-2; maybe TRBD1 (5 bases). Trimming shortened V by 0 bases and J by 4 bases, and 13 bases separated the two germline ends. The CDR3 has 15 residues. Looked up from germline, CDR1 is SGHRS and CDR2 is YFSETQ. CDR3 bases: TGCGCCAGCAGCTTGGGAATGGGACCTCTCTATGGCTACACCTTC. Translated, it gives CASSLGMGPLYGYTF.

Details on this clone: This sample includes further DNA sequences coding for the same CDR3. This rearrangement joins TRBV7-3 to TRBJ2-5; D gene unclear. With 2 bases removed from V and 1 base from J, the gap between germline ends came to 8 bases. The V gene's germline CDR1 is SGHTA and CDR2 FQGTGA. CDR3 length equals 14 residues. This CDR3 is CASSLRGFQETQYF. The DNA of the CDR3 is TGTGCCAGCAGCTTACGCGGTTTCCAAGAGACCCAGTACTTC.

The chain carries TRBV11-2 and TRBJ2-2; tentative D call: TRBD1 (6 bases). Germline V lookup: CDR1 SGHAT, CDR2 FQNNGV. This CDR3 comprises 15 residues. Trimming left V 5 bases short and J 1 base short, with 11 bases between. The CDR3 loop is CASSTLDRNTGELFF. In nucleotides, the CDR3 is TGTGCCAGCAGCACCCTGGACAGGAACACCGGGGAGCTGTTTTTT.

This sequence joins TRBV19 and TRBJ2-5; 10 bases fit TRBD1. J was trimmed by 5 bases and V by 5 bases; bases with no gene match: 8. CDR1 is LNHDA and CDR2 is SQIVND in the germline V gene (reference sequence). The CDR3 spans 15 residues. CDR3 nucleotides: TGTGCCAGTAGTTGGGGACAGGGGCTGAGGGAGACCCAGTACTTC. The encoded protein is CASSWGQGLRETQYF.

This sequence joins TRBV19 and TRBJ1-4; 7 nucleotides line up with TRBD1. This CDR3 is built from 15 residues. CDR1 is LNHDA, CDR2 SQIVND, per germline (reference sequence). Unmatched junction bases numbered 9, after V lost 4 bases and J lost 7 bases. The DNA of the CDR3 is TGTGCCAGTAGTACTTCGACAGGGAGCGGTGAAAAACTGTTTTTT. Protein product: CASSTSTGSGEKLFF.

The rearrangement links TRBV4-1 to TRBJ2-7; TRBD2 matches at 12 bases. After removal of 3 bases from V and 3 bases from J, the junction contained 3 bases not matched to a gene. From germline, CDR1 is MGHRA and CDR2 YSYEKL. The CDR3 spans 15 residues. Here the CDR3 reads CASSQGLAGLYEQYV. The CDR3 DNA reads TGCGCCAGCAGCCAGGGACTAGCGGGCCTCTACGAGCAGTACGTC.

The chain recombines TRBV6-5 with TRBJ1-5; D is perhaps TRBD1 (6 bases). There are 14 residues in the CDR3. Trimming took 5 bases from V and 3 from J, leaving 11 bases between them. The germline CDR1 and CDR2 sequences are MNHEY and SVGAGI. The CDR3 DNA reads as TGTGCCAGCAGTCCAGGACAGTCCAATCAGCCCCAGCATTTT. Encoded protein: CASSPGQSNQPQHF.

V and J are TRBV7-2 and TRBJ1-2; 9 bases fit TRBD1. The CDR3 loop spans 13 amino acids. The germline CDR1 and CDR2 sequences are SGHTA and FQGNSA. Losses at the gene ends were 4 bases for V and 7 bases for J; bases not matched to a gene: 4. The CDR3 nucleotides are TGTGCCAGCAGCTCGGCGGACAGGGGTGGCTACACCTTC. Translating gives CASSSADRGGYTF. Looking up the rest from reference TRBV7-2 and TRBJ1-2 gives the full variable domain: GAGVSQSPSNKVTEKGKDVELRCDPISGHTALYWYRQSLGQGLEFLIYFQGNSAPDKSGLPSDRFSAERTGGSVSTLTIQRTQQEDSAVYLCASSSADRGGYTFGSGTRLTVV.

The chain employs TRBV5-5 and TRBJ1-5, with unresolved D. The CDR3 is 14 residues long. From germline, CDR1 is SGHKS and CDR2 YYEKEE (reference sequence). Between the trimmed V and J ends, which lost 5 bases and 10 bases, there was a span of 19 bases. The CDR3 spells CASREQVGIEPQHF. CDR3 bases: TGTGCCAGCAGGGAGCAGGTTGGCATCGAACCCCAGCATTTT. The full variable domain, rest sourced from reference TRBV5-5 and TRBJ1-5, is DAGVTQSPTHLIKTRGQQVTLRCSPISGHKSVSWYQQVLGQGPQFIFQYYEKEERGRGNFPDRFSARQFPNYSSELNVNALLLGDSALYLCASREQVGIEPQHFGDGTRLSIL.

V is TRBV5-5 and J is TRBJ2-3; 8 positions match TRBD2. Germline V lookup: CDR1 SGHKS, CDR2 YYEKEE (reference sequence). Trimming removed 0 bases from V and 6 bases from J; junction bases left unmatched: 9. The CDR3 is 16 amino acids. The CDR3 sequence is CASSLGPSGSGDTQYF. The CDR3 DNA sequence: TGTGCCAGCAGCTTGGGCCCCAGCGGGAGTGGGGATACGCAGTATTTT.

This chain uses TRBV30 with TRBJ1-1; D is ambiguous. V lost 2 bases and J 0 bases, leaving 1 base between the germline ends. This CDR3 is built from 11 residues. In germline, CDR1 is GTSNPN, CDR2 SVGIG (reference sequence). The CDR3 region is CAWSMNTEAFF. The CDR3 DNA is TGTGCCTGGAGTATGAACACTGAAGCTTTCTTT.

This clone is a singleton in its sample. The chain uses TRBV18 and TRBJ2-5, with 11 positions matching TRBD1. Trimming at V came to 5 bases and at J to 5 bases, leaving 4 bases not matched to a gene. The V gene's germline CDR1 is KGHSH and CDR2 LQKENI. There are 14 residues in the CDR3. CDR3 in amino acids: CASSSGTGGETQYF. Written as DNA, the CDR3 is TGTGCCAGCTCATCCGGGACAGGGGGTGAGACCCAGTACTTC. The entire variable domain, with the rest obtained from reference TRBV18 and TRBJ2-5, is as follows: NAGVMQNPRHLVRRRGQEARLRCSPMKGHSHVYWYRQLPEEGLKFMVYLQKENIIDESGMPKERFSAEFPKEGPSILRIQQVVRGDSAAYFCASSSGTGGETQYFGPGTRLLVL.

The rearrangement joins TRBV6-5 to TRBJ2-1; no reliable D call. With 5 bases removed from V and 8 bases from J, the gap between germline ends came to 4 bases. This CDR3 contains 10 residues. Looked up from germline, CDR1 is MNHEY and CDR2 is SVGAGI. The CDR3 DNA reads TGTGCCAGCAGTGATCATGAGCAGTTCTTC. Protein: CASSDHEQFF.

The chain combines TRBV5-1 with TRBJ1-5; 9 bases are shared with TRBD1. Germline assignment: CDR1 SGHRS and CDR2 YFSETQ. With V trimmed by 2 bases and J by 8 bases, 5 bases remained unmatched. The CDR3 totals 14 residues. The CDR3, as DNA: TGCGCCAGCAGCTTACAGGGGGCCGAGGAGCCCCAGCATTTT. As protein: CASSLQGAEEPQHF.

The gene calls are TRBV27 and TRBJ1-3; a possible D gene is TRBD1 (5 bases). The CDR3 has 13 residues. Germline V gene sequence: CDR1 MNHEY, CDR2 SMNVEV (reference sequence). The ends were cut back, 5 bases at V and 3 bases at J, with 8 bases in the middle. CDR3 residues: CASSLGLGNTIYF. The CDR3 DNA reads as TGTGCCAGCAGTCTGGGGCTTGGAAACACCATATATTTT.

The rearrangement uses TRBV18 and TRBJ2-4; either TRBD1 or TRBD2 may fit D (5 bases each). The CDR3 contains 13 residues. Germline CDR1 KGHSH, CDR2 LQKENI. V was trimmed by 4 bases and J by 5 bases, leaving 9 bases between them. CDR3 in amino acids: CASSQGPENIQYF. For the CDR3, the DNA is TGTGCCAGCTCACAGGGACCTGAAAACATTCAGTACTTC.

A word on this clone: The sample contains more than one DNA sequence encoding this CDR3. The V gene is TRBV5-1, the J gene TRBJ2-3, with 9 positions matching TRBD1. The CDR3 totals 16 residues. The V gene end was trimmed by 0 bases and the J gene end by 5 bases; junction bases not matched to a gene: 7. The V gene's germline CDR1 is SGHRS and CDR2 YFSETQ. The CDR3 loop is CASSLARDRVGDTQYF. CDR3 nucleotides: TGCGCCAGCAGCTTGGCGCGGGACAGGGTAGGAGATACGCAGTATTTT.

CDR3 residues: CAWSGTYHYEQYF. Written as DNA, the CDR3 is TGTGCCTGGTCCGGGACCTATCACTACGAGCAGTACTTC. V gene TRBV30 combines with J gene TRBJ2-7; D may be TRBD1 or TRBD2 (5 bases each). Germline loops: CDR1 GTSNPN, CDR2 SVGIG (reference sequence). The CDR3 length is 13 residues. The ends were cut back, 5 bases at V and 3 bases at J, with 14 bases in the middle.

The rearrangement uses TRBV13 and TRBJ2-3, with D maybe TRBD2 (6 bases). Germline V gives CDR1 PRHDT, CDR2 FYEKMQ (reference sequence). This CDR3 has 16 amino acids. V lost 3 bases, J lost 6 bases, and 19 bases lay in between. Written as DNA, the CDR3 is TGTGCCAGCAGCTTGGGATCTAGCGATACGGTCGATACGCAGTATTTT. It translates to CASSLGSSDTVDTQYF.

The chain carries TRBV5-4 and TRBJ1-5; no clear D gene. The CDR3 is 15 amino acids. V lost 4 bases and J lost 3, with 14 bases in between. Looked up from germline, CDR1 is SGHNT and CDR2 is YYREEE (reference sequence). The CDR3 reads CASSQDYRVNQPQHF. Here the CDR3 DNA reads TGTGCCAGCAGCCAAGATTACCGCGTCAATCAGCCCCAGCATTTT.